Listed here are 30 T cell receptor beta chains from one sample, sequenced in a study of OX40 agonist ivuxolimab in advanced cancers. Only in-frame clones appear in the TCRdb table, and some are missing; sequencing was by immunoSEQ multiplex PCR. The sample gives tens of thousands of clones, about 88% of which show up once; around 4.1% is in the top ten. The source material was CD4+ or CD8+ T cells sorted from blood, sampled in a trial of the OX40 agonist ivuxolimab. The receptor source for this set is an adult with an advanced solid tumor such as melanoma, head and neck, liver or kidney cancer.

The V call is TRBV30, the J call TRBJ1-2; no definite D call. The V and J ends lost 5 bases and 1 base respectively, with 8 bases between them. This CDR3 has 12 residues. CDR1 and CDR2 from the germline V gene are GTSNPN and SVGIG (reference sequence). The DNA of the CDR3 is TGTGCCTGGGCGACGGGTAACTATGGCTACACCTTC. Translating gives CAWATGNYGYTF.

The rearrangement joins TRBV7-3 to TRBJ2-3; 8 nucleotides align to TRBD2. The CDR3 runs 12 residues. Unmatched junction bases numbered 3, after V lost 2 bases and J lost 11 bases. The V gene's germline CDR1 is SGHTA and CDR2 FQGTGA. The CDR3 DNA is TGTGCCAGCAGCTTAGAGCGGGAGCAGCAGTATTTT. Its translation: CASSLEREQQYF.

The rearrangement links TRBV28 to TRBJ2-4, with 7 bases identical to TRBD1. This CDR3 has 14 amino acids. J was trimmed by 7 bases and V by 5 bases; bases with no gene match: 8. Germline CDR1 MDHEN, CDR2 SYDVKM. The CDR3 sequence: CASSPTGQRNIQYF. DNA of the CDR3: TGTGCCAGCAGTCCGACGGGACAGAGGAACATTCAGTACTTC.

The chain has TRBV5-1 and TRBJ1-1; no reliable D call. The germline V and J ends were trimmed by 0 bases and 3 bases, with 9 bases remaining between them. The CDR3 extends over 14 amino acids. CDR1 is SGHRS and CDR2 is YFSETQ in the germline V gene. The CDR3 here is CASSLARQDTEAFF. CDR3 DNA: TGCGCCAGCAGCTTGGCGAGGCAGGACACTGAAGCTTTCTTT.

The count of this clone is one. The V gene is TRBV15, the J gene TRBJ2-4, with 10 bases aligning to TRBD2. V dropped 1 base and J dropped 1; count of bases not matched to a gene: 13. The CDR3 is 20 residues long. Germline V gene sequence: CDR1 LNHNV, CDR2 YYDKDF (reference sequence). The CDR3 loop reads CATSRGPSGSGVFAKNIQYF. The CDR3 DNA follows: TGTGCCACCAGCAGAGGCCCTAGCGGGAGTGGGGTGTTTGCCAAAAACATTCAGTACTTC.

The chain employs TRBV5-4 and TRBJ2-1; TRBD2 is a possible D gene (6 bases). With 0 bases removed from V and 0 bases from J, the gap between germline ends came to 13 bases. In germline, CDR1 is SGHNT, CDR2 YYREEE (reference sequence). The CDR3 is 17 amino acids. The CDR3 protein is CASSLEGGTGSYNEQFF. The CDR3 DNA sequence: TGTGCCAGCAGCTTGGAAGGCGGGACCGGCTCCTACAATGAGCAGTTCTTC.

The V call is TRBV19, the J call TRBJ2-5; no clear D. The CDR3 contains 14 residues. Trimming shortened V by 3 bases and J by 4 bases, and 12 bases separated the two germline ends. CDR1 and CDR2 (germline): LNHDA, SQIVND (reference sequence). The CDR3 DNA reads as TGTGCCAGTAGTATGGGTGGGCTCCGAGAGACCCAGTACTTC. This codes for CASSMGGLRETQYF.

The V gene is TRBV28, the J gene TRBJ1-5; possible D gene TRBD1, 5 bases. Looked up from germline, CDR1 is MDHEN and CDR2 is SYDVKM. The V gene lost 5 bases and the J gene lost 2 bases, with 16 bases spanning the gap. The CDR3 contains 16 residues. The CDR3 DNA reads TGTGCCAGCAGTCCTGGATGGGCGGGGGGCAATCAGCCCCAGCATTTT. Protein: CASSPGWAGGNQPQHF.

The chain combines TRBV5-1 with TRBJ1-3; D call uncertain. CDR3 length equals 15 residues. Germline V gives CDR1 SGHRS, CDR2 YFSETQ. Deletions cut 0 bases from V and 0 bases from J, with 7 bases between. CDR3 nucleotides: TGCGCCAGCAGCTTGGACGGATTCTCTGGAAACACCATATATTTT. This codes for CASSLDGFSGNTIYF.

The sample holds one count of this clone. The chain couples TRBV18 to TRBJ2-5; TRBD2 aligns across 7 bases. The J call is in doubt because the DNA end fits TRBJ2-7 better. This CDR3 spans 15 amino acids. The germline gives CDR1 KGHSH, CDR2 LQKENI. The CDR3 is CASSADWEGSHEQYF. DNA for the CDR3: TGTGCCAGCTCAGCCGACTGGGAGGGGAGCCACGAGCAGTACTTC.

CDR3 amino acids: CASSYDSNTEAFF. CDR3 sequence (DNA): TGTGCCAGCAGCTATGACAGTAACACTGAAGCTTTCTTT. V and J are TRBV7-9 and TRBJ1-1; TRBD1 might be the D (5 bases). Looked up from germline, CDR1 is SEHNR and CDR2 is FQNEAQ (reference sequence). The length of the CDR3 is 13 residues. The V gene lost 4 bases and the J gene lost 2 bases, with 8 bases spanning the gap.

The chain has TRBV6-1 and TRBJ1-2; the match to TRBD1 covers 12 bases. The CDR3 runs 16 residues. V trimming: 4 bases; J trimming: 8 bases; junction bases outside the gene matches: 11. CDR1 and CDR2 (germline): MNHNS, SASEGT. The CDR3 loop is CASSVRTGTGGRGYTF. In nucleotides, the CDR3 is TGTGCCAGCAGTGTAAGGACCGGGACAGGGGGCAGAGGCTACACCTTC.

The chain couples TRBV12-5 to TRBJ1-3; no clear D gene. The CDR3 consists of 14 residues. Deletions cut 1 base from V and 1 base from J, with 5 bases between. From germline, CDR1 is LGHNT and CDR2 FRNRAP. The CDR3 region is CASGLALSGNTIYF. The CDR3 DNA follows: TGTGCTAGTGGTTTGGCGCTTTCTGGAAACACCATATATTTT.

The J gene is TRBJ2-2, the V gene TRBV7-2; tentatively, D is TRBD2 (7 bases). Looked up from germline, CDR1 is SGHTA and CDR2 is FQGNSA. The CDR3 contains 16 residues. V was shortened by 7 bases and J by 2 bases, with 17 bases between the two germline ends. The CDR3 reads CASTRGGRINTGELFF. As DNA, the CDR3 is TGTGCCAGCACTAGGGGGGGACGCATTAACACCGGGGAGCTGTTTTTT.

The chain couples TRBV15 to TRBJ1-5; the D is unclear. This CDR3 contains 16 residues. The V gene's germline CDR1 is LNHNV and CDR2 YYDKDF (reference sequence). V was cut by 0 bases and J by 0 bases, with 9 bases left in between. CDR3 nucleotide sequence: TGTGCCACCAGCAGAGATGGCGGTTATAGCAATCAGCCCCAGCATTTT. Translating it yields CATSRDGGYSNQPQHF.

The CDR3 coding sequence is TGCGCCAGCAGCACCGTCCTAAATGAAAAACTGTTTTTT. This translates into CASSTVLNEKLFF. This rearrangement joins TRBV5-1 to TRBJ1-4; D not resolved. The germline V gene encodes CDR1 SGHRS and CDR2 YFSETQ. The CDR3 runs 13 residues. Trimming pared 4 bases from V and 5 bases from J, leaving 9 bases between.

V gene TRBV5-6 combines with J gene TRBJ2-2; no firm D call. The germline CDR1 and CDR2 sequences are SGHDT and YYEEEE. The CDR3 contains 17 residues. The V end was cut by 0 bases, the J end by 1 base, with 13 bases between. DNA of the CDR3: TGTGCCAGCAGCTTGGAGGCAGGTAGATTGAACACCGGGGAGCTGTTTTTT. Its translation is CASSLEAGRLNTGELFF. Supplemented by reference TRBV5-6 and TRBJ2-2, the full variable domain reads DAGVTQSPTHLIKTRGQQVTLRCSPKSGHDTVSWYQQALGQGPQFIFQYYEEEERQRGNFPDRFSGHQFPNYSSELNVNALLLGDSALYLCASSLEAGRLNTGELFFGEGSRLTVL.

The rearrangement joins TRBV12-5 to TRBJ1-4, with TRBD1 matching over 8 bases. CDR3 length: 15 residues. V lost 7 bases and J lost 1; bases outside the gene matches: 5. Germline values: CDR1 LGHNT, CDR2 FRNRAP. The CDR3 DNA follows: TGTGCTAGTGCCCCCGGACAGGGAACTAATGAAAAACTGTTTTTT. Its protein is CASAPGQGTNEKLFF.

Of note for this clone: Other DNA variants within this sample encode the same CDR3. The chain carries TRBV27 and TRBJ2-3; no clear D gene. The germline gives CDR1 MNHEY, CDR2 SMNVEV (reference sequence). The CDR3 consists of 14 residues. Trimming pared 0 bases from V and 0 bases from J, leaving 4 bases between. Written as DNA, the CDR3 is TGTGCCAGCAGTTTATCGGCTAGCACAGATACGCAGTATTTT. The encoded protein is CASSLSASTDTQYF.

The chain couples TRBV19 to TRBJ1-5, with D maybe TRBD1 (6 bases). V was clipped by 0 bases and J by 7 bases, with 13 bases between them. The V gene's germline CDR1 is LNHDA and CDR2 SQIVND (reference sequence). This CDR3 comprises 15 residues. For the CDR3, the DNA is TGTGCCAGTAGTATAGACCTACTCAGGGGCCAGCCCCAGCATTTT. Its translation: CASSIDLLRGQPQHF.

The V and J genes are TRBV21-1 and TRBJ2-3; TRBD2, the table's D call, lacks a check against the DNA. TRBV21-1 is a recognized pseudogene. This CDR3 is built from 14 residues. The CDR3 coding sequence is TGTGCCAGCAGCAAAGATAGAAGCACAGATACGCAGTATTTT. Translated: CASSKDRSTDTQYF.

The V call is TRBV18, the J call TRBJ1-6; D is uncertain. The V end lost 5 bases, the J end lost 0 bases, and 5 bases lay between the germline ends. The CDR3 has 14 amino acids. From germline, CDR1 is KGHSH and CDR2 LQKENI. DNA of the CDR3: TGTGCCAGCTCATCAAGCTCCTATAATTCACCCCTCCACTTT. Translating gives CASSSSSYNSPLHF.

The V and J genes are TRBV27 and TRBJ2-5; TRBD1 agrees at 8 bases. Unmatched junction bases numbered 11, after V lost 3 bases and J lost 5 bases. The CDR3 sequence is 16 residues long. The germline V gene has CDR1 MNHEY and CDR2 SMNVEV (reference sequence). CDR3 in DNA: TGTGCCAGCAGTTTCGGCGGCAGGGGGCGCGAGGAGACCCAGTACTTC. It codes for CASSFGGRGREETQYF.

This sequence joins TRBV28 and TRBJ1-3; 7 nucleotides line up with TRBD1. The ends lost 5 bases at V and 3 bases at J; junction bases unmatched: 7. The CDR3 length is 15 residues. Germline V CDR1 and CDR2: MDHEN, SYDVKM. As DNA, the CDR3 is TGTGCCAGCAGTCCGACAGGGTTTGGTGGAAACACCATATATTTT. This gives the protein CASSPTGFGGNTIYF.

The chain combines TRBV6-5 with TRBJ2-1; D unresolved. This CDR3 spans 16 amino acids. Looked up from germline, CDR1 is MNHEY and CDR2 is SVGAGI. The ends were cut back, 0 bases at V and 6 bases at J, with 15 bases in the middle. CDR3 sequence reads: CASSYSDGRLGNEQFF. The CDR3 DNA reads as TGTGCCAGCAGTTACTCGGACGGGCGTTTGGGCAATGAGCAGTTCTTC.

The chain's CDR3 is CASSLSGGNNNYGYTF. Written as DNA, the CDR3 is TGTGCCAGCAGCTTGTCAGGGGGTAACAATAACTATGGCTACACCTTC. V gene TRBV7-9 combines with J gene TRBJ1-2, with 7 bases lining up with TRBD1. The CDR3 consists of 16 residues. The germline V gene encodes CDR1 SEHNR and CDR2 FQNEAQ (reference sequence). V dropped 3 bases and J dropped 1; count of bases not matched to a gene: 8.

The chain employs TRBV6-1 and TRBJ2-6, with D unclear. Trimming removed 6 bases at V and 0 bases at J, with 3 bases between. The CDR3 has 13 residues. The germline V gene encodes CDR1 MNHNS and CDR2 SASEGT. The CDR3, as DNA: TGTGCCAGCAGCCGCTCTGGGGCCAACGTCCTGACTTTC. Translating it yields CASSRSGANVLTF.

The CDR3 region is CASSKVGEYRTGGNTEAFF. DNA for the CDR3: TGTGCCAGTAGTAAGGTGGGGGAATATCGGACAGGAGGGAACACTGAAGCTTTCTTT. The chain recombines TRBV19 with TRBJ1-1, with 7 bases fitting TRBD1. This CDR3 is built from 19 residues. In germline, CDR1 is LNHDA, CDR2 SQIVND (reference sequence). V gave up 4 bases and J gave up 1 base; unmatched junction bases: 18.

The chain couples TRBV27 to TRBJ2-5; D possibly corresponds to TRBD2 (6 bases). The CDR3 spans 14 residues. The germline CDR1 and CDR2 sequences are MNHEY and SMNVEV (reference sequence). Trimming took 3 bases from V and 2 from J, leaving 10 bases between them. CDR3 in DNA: TGTGCCAGCAGTTTTCTAGGGACTCAAGAGACCCAGTACTTC. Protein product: CASSFLGTQETQYF.

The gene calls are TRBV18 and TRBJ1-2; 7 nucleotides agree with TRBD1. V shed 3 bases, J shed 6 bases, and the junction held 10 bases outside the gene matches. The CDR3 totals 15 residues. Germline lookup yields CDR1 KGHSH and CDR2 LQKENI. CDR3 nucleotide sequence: TGTGCCAGCTCACCCGGGACAGCCACCCTCCATGGCTACACCTTC. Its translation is CASSPGTATLHGYTF.